This T cell receptor beta chain is from a study of blood T cells in healthy people across ages. About the study: Per every two T cells, about one barcoded beta molecule was captured by template switching. Notes on the study in general: Relative to aged donors, long-lived donors carried more naive CD4+ cells and displayed higher diversity.

Concerning this clonotype itself: Its antigen is not identified.

Germline lookup yields CDR1 MNHEY and CDR2 SMNVEV (reference sequence). V lost 0 bases to trimming and J lost 1 base, with 9 bases between them. The CDR3 has 15 residues. Total RNA, at least 6 micrograms per sample, was extracted from PBMCs. It was with a sample-barcoded 5' primer and a J-beta primer mix that a second PCR of roughly 6 to 12 cycles was run. The authors tagged each cDNA molecule using a template-switch adaptor with 12 random nucleotides. TCRdb independently ran MiXCR on the 5' RACE reads; one entry per CDR3 protein. This sample carries fewer than 900,000 distinct CDR3 sequences, around 46% of them seen once, and the ten largest clones take around 20%.

The receptor's source is a woman aged 55-70 years in good health. This chain connects TRBV27 to TRBJ1-1; D may be TRBD1 (5 bases). Sequenced material: blood. CDR3 in amino acids: CASSLSGTPNTEAFF. Here the CDR3 DNA reads TGTGCCAGCAGTTTATCAGGGACCCCGAACACTGAAGCTTTCTTT.